One and the same sample provided the 7 T cell receptor beta chains below, sequenced in a study of T cell repertoires in cytomegalovirus infection. For these receptors, no antigen is known. TCRdb reprocessed the reads with MiXCR, giving one entry per CDR3 protein. The sample consists of 900,000 to 950,000 distinct CDR3 sequences, under 40% of them appearing once. Sequenced material: cultured CD8+ T cells from PBMCs, taken from culture after CMV antigen stimulation. The receptors shown here come from a human donor in good health (CMV status not recorded). Some clones in this sample may be carry-over from other donors' samples.

This clonotype was counted between two and nine times. This chain joins TRBV7-9 and TRBJ2-2; 8 nucleotides agree with TRBD2. CDR1 and CDR2 from the germline V gene are SEHNR and FQNEAQ (reference sequence). This CDR3 contains 17 residues. The ends lost 3 bases at V and 2 bases at J; junction bases unmatched: 8. The CDR3 loop reads CASSFSGAIPNTGELFF. For the CDR3, the DNA is TGTGCCAGCAGCTTTAGCGGGGCCATCCCCAACACCGGGGAGCTGTTTTTT.

This clonotype was counted between two and nine times. The chain uses TRBV6-5 and TRBJ1-2; weak D call: TRBD1 (5 bases). The CDR3 has 14 amino acids. Germline CDR1 MNHEY, CDR2 SVGAGI. Trimming stripped 4 bases from V and 3 bases from J, with 12 bases between. Written as DNA, the CDR3 is TGTGCCAGCAGTTTCCGGGACTCCTACTATGGCTACACCTTC. Protein: CASSFRDSYYGYTF.

In this sample, this clonotype turned up a few times. The J gene is TRBJ2-7, the V gene TRBV6-1, with D possibly being TRBD1 or TRBD2 (5 bases each). This CDR3 is built from 14 residues. The V end lost 4 bases, the J end lost 0 bases, and 10 bases lay between the germline ends. Germline V gene data show CDR1 as MNHNS and CDR2 as SASEGT. The CDR3 sequence is CASSGDGYSYEQYF. DNA for the CDR3: TGTGCCAGCAGTGGGGACGGATACTCCTACGAGCAGTACTTC.

The J gene is TRBJ2-5, the V gene TRBV6-6; 13 positions match TRBD2. V lost 4 bases, J lost 4 bases, and 9 bases stayed unmatched. Looked up from germline, CDR1 is MNHNY and CDR2 is SVGAGI (reference sequence). The CDR3 has 17 residues. CDR3 sequence (DNA): TGTGCCAGCAGTTTCACTAGCGGGGGGGCCCAGGGAGAGACCCAGTACTTC. It specifies CASSFTSGGAQGETQYF.

This clonotype turned up a few times. This chain uses TRBV6-6 with TRBJ1-1; TRBD1 might be the D (6 bases). Trimming pared 5 bases from V and 2 bases from J, leaving 21 bases between. The CDR3 spans 17 residues. Germline CDR1 MNHNY, CDR2 SVGAGI (reference sequence). Here the CDR3 reads CASSDRGNVGGNTEAFF. CDR3 coding DNA: TGTGCCAGCAGTGACCGCGGCAACGTGGGGGGCAACACTGAAGCTTTCTTT.

The genes are TRBV20-1 and TRBJ2-5; the match to TRBD2 covers 7 bases. Losses at the gene ends were 3 bases for V and 1 base for J; bases not matched to a gene: 2. CDR1 DFQATT and CDR2 SNEGSKA come from the germline V gene (reference sequence). CDR3 length equals 13 residues. CDR3 nucleotide sequence: TGCAGTGCTAGGGGGACTACCCAAGAGACCCAGTACTTC. Its translation: CSARGTTQETQYF.

This chain uses TRBV6-2 or TRBV6-3 with TRBJ2-2, with D unresolved. V shed 6 bases and J shed 4 bases, with 15 bases lying between them. This CDR3 contains 15 residues. The germline V gene encodes CDR1 MNHEY and CDR2 SVGEGT. CDR3 DNA sequence: TGTGCCAGCAGCCCCGGGCAGAGTTGCACCGGGGAGCTGTTTTTT. Translation gives CASSPGQSCTGELFF.